The present T cell receptor beta chain was sequenced within a study of blood T cell repertoires in COVID-19. Study in general: The cDNA or gDNA used as material had been derived from T cells, B-cell-depleted T cells, or PBMCs.

This CDR3 is 15 amino acids long. CDR1 SGHDN and CDR2 FVKESK come from the germline V gene. Trimming cost V 4 bases and J 3 bases, with 16 bases left between them. This clone was counted only a few times. Under the authors' procedure: From reference gene primer amplification, estimates of nucleated cell counts were derived. The method was immunoSEQ multiplex PCR; TCRdb's version includes in-frame clones alone and lacks a portion of them. D and trimming come from the DNA, and the V and J calls and clone size come from that table. The sample shows 120,000 or so clones, 65% to 80% of them seen only once.

Sequencing was performed on peripheral blood. The chain has TRBV14 and TRBJ2-7; tentatively, D is TRBD1 (6 bases). This receptor was taken from a woman aged 60 to 75 with acute or convalescent COVID-19. The CDR3 nucleotides are TGTGCCAGCAGCCTGGGGGCACAGGGTATCTACGAGCAGTACTTC. This codes for CASSLGAQGIYEQYF.